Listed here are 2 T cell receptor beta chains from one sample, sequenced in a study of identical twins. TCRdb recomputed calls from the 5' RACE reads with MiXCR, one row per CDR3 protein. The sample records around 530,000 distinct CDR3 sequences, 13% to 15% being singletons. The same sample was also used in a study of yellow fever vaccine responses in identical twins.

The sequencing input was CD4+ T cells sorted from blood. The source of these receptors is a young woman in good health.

CDR3 sequence: CASSTLAGLGAKNIQYF. For the CDR3, the DNA is TGTGCCAGCAGCACCCTAGCCGGGCTAGGGGCCAAAAACATTCAGTACTTC. The chain has TRBV3-1 and TRBJ2-4; D perhaps matches TRBD2 (5 bases). Deletions cut 5 bases from V and 1 base from J, with 18 bases between. Germline V gives CDR1 LGHDT, CDR2 YNNKEL (reference sequence). The CDR3 has 17 amino acids.

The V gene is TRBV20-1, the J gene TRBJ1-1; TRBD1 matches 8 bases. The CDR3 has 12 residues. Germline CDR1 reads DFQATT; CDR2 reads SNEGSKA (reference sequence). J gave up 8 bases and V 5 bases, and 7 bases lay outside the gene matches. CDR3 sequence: CSAPGGSGEAFF. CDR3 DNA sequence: TGCAGTGCTCCAGGGGGCTCTGGGGAAGCTTTCTTT.